The rows below give T cell receptor beta chains drawn from one sample of a study of spatial heterogeneity in lung cancer. Via MiXCR, TCRdb re-called the 5' RACE reads, giving one row per CDR3 protein. The sample has 15,000 to 20,000 distinct CDR3 sequences, roughly 7% seen once. The specimen comprised lung tumor tissue, sampled at surgery. The receptors here all came from a female donor with early-stage non-small cell lung cancer. CDR3s include the opening cysteine and the closing phenylalanine or tryptophan. The D gene is left open where the match is weak. Expanded clones get a size class; other rows say once, few or many, or leave the size out.

clone size | J gene | D gene | V gene | CDR3 protein | CDR3 DNA
few | TRBJ1-1 | TRBD1 | TRBV12-5 | CASGWDDRGNTEAFF | TGTGCTAGTGGTTGGGATGACAGGGGGAACACTGAAGCTTTCTTT
many | TRBJ1-4 | . | TRBV28 | CASSPPATNEKLFF | TGTGCCAGCAGTCCTCCTGCAACTAATGAAAAACTGTTTTTT
many | TRBJ1-2 | TRBD1 | TRBV29-1 | CSPKLTGHNYGYTF | TGCAGCCCAAAATTGACAGGGCATAACTATGGCTACACCTTC
many | TRBJ2-1 | . | TRBV4-2 | CASSQEGGTATEEQFF | TGTGCCAGCAGCCAAGAAGGTGGGACCGCAACGGAGGAGCAGTTCTTC
few | TRBJ2-2 | . | TRBV28 | CASSLAGELFF | TGTGCCAGCAGTTTAGCCGGGGAGCTGTTTTTT
. | TRBJ2-1 | TRBD2 | TRBV7-3 | CASSRSGRLDEQFF | TGTGCCAGCAGCCGAAGCGGGAGGCTCGATGAGCAGTTCTTC
few | TRBJ2-7 | TRBD1 | TRBV6-1 | CASSPDRAVGEQYF | TGTGCCAGCAGTCCGGACAGGGCAGTCGGCGAGCAGTACTTC
many | TRBJ1-2 | . | TRBV6-1 | CASSEDRNGYTF | TGTGCCAGCAGTGAAGACAGGAACGGCTACACCTTC
. | TRBJ2-1 | TRBD2 | TRBV20-1 | CSAQRNRASGDNEQFF | TGCAGTGCTCAGAGAAACCGGGCTAGCGGGGACAATGAGCAGTTCTTC
. | TRBJ2-3 | . | TRBV6-2/TRBV6-3 | CASSRWQGLTDTQYF | TGTGCCAGCAGTCGGTGGCAGGGGCTCACAGATACGCAGTATTTT
many | TRBJ2-3 | . | TRBV27 | CATRTDTQYF | TGTGCCACACGCACAGATACGCAGTATTTT
. | TRBJ1-3 | TRBD1 | TRBV5-1 | CASSLTGDGNTIYF | TGCGCCAGCAGTCTGACAGGGGACGGAAACACCATATATTTT
. | TRBJ2-7 | . | TRBV6-2/TRBV6-3 | CASSNVGYEQYF | TGTGCCAGCAGCAACGTGGGCTACGAGCAGTACTTC
. | TRBJ2-3 | TRBD1 | TRBV30 | CAWSLTGGDTQYF | TGTGCCTGGAGCCTGACAGGGGGAGATACGCAGTATTTT
many | TRBJ2-3 | . | TRBV5-6 | CASSREGGAGTDTQYF | TGTGCCAGCAGCCGAGAAGGGGGGGCCGGCACAGATACGCAGTATTTT
many | TRBJ2-5 | TRBD1 | TRBV29-1 | CSIQGESSGIQYF | TGCAGCATCCAGGGGGAATCCTCAGGGATCCAGTACTTC
many | TRBJ2-5 | TRBD2 | TRBV7-3 | CASSLLGGVPETQYF | TGTGCCAGCAGCTTACTCGGGGGGGTTCCGGAGACCCAGTACTTC
many | TRBJ2-3 | . | TRBV5-1 | CASEPDLGQPDTQYF | TGCGCCAGCGAACCAGATCTCGGACAGCCAGATACGCAGTATTTT
. | TRBJ2-3 | . | TRBV14 | CASSQDWSSPDTQYF | TGTGCCAGCAGCCAAGATTGGAGTTCCCCAGATACGCAGTATTTT
once | TRBJ2-7 | TRBD1 | TRBV19 | CASSSGQDSYEQYF | TGTGCCAGTAGTAGCGGACAGGATTCCTACGAGCAGTACTTC
many | TRBJ1-5 | . | TRBV29-1 | CSVVGEEGQPQHF | TGCAGCGTTGTGGGGGAGGAGGGGCAGCCCCAGCATTTT
many | TRBJ1-2 | . | TRBV30 | CAWSHRVGYTF | TGTGCCTGGAGCCACAGGGTCGGCTACACCTTC
many | TRBJ2-5 | TRBD2 | TRBV4-1 | CASSQALAGGRETQYF | TGCGCCAGCAGCCAGGCCCTAGCGGGGGGGCGAGAGACCCAGTACTTC
many | TRBJ2-5 | TRBD2 | TRBV7-2 | CASSKGLAGGQETQYF | TGTGCCAGCAGCAAGGGTCTAGCGGGGGGGCAAGAGACCCAGTACTTC
medium-sized | TRBJ2-2 | . | TRBV5-1 | CASRSQLTGNTGELFF | TGCGCCAGCAGGTCTCAGCTGACGGGGAACACCGGGGAGCTGTTTTTT
medium-sized | TRBJ2-5 | . | TRBV7-2 | CASSSTISRGETQYF | TGTGCCAGCAGCTCGACCATTTCCCGGGGAGAGACCCAGTACTTC
. | TRBJ1-5 | . | TRBV12-3/TRBV12-4 | CASAGQSAGAQHF | TGTGCCAGCGCCGGGCAGTCGGCAGGGGCCCAGCATTTT
many | TRBJ1-2 | TRBD1 | TRBV18 | CASSPPWTGDGYTF | TGTGCCAGCTCACCACCGTGGACAGGGGATGGCTACACCTTC
many | TRBJ2-2 | TRBD2 | TRBV9 | CASSVGPPLAGGPRELFF | TGTGCCAGCAGCGTAGGGCCCCCACTAGCGGGGGGGCCGCGGGAGCTGTTTTTT
many | TRBJ1-2 | TRBD1 | TRBV28 | CASSFSLVGQGNGYTF | TGTGCCAGCAGTTTTAGTCTTGTGGGACAGGGGAATGGCTACACCTTC
few | TRBJ1-6 | TRBD1 | TRBV9 | CASSVVSGGANSPLHF | TGTGCCAGCAGCGTAGTTTCAGGGGGCGCGAATTCACCCCTCCACTTT
many | TRBJ2-2 | . | TRBV3-1 | CASSHRGDGELFF | TGTGCCAGCAGCCATCGTGGGGACGGGGAGCTGTTTTTT
many | TRBJ2-5 | . | TRBV5-6 | CASSLAEETQYF | TGTGCCAGCAGCTTGGCGGAAGAGACCCAGTACTTC
few | TRBJ1-2 | . | TRBV3-1 | CASSLQIGDSYTF | TGTGCCAGCAGCCTACAAATAGGGGATAGCTACACCTTC
few | TRBJ2-2 | TRBD1 | TRBV5-1 | CASSGTGTGGTGELFF | TGCGCCAGCAGCGGCACCGGGACAGGGGGGACCGGGGAGCTGTTTTTT
. | TRBJ2-7 | . | TRBV7-9 | CASSSGTLTYEQYF | TGTGCCAGCAGCTCCGGGACTTTAACCTACGAGCAGTACTTC
many | TRBJ2-2 | . | TRBV29-1 | CSVDFRNTGELFF | TGCAGCGTTGATTTCAGGAACACCGGGGAGCTGTTTTTT
many | TRBJ2-3 | TRBD1 | TRBV5-1 | CASSSGQGQDTQYF | TGCGCCAGCAGCTCCGGACAGGGGCAAGATACGCAGTATTTT
few | TRBJ2-7 | TRBD1 | TRBV5-1 | CASTGTGREQYF | TGCGCCAGCACCGGGACAGGGCGCGAGCAGTACTTC
many | TRBJ1-1 | . | TRBV5-1 | CASTWDTNTEAFF | TGCGCCAGCACCTGGGACACGAACACTGAAGCTTTCTTT
many | TRBJ1-5 | . | TRBV28 | CAGETWRDTYQPQHF | TGTGCCGGCGAAACCTGGAGGGACACCTATCAGCCCCAGCATTTT
medium-sized | TRBJ1-5 | . | TRBV5-1 | CASSLDPGGNQPQHF | TGCGCCAGCAGCTTGGATCCGGGGGGCAATCAGCCCCAGCATTTT
many | TRBJ2-2 | . | TRBV20-1 | CSARDPAGPGTGELFF | TGCAGTGCTAGAGATCCTGCAGGGCCAGGAACCGGGGAGCTGTTTTTT
few | TRBJ1-1 | TRBD1 | TRBV6-5 | CASIRQGGTEAFF | TGTGCCAGCATTCGACAGGGCGGCACTGAAGCTTTCTTT
few | TRBJ2-7 | . | TRBV7-2 | CASSFGRSEQYF | TGTGCCAGCAGCTTTGGCCGCTCGGAGCAGTACTTC
many | TRBJ2-7 | . | TRBV5-1 | CASRKDGGYEQYF | TGCGCCAGCAGAAAGGACGGTGGCTACGAGCAGTACTTC
medium-sized | TRBJ2-7 | . | TRBV5-1 | CASSLAFGPGAREQYF | TGCGCCAGCAGCTTGGCCTTCGGTCCGGGGGCAAGGGAGCAGTACTTC
many | TRBJ1-1 | . | TRBV7-9 | CASSPGGGLNTEAFF | TGTGCCAGCAGCCCCGGGGGGGGATTGAACACTGAAGCTTTCTTT